The clone carrying this T cell receptor beta chain has a single count. Its matching antigen is unknown. TCRdb's copy holds only in-frame clones and misses some; the assay was immunoSEQ multiplex PCR. The data show roughly 6,800 clones, around 82% seen once. This entry is derived from a study of T cells and copy number aberrations in small-cell lung cancer. This CDR3 has 15 residues. Per the germline V gene, CDR1 is MNHNS and CDR2 is SASEGT. V lost 8 bases and J lost 2, with 15 bases in between. The study's findings and limits: Tumors showed lower T-cell density, richness and clonality than adjacent lung, though density did not differ significantly. Due to few samples, these findings require validation.

All donors had upfront surgery, without preoperative chemotherapy or radiotherapy, and never received immunotherapy. The clonotype originates from a woman aged 45-65 years with small cell lung cancer. This chain joins TRBV6-1 and TRBJ1-4, with unresolved D. Specimen: normal tissue next to the tumor. The CDR3 DNA follows: TGTGCCAGCTCCAAGATGGGTGGGACTAATGAAAAACTGTTTTTT. Translated, it gives CASSKMGGTNEKLFF.